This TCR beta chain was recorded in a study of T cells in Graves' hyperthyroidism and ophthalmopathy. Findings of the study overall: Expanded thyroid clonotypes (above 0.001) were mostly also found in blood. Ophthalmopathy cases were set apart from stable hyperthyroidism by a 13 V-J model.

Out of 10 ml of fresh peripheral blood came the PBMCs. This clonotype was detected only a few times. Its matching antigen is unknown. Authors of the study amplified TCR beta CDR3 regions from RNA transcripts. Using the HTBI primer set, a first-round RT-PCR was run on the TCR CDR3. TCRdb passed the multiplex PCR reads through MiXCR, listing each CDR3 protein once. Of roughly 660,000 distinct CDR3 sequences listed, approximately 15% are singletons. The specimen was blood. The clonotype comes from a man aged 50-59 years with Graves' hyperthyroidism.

Here the CDR3 reads CASSFDPGTSYEQYF. CDR3 nucleotides: TGCGCCAGCAGCTTCGATCCGGGAACCTCCTACGAGCAGTACTTC. The chain links TRBV5-1 to TRBJ2-7, with TRBD2 as a possible D gene (5 bases). Between the trimmed V and J ends, which lost 2 bases and 0 bases, there was a span of 12 bases. The CDR3 length is 15 residues. Per the germline V gene, CDR1 is SGHRS and CDR2 is YFSETQ.